This T cell receptor (beta chain) was recorded in a study of blood T cell repertoires in COVID-19. Study overall: Spain, Italy and the United States supplied samples that represented acute and convalescent COVID-19. T cells, B-cell-depleted T cells, or PBMCs provided the cDNA or gDNA that served as material.

Per germline, CDR1 MGHRA and CDR2 YSYEKL. The CDR3 loop spans 15 amino acids. V gave up 0 bases and J gave up 3 bases, with 11 bases separating them. Original analysis: Nucleated cell counts were estimated from reference gene primer amplification. Repertoires were generated with immunoSEQ multiplex PCR, while TCRdb's copy carries only in-frame clones and drops some. That table is the source of V, J and clone size, and D and trimming were worked out from the DNA. The data show some 74,000 clones, with around four fifths seen just once and approximately 10% held by the top ten. The rearrangement links TRBV4-1 to TRBJ1-1; tentatively, D is TRBD1 (5 bases). This clonotype was obtained from a woman in her forties or fifties with acute or convalescent COVID-19. Sample: peripheral blood. The CDR3 nucleotides are TGCGCCAGCAGCCAAGATCCAGGGTTCGACACTGAAGCTTTCTTT. Translating gives CASSQDPGFDTEAFF.